This T cell receptor (beta chain) was observed in a study of blood T cell repertoires in COVID-19. TCRdb's copy holds only in-frame clones and misses some; the assay was immunoSEQ multiplex PCR. The top ten clones hold 3.8% of a sample with 88,000 or so clones, over 75% of them seen once. V shed 5 bases, J shed 7 bases, and the junction held 10 bases outside the gene matches. Germline assignment: CDR1 MNHEY and CDR2 SVGEGT. The CDR3 contains 17 residues. The V gene is TRBV6-2 or TRBV6-3, the J gene TRBJ2-2; 13 bases agree with TRBD2. This sequence was found in a man between 60 and 70 years old with acute or convalescent COVID-19. The sequenced material came from peripheral blood. CDR3 in DNA: TGTGCCAGCAGTGCTGCCACTAGCGGGGGGGCGTTCGGGGAGCTGTTTTTT. Its translation is CASSAATSGGAFGELFF.